Reported below is one T cell receptor (beta chain). The data originate from a study of blood T cell repertoires in COVID-19. Study context: Some COVID-19 samples were acute and others convalescent; all came from the United States, Italy and Spain. From T cells, B-cell-depleted T cells, or PBMCs came the material, which was cDNA or gDNA.

Seattle researchers signed up patients amid active infection and tracked them longitudinally. Germline V lookup: CDR1 SNHLY, CDR2 FYNNEI. V was clipped by 4 bases and J by 2 bases; unmatched bases: 7. The length of the CDR3 is 15 residues. How the authors handled the data: Amplification with reference gene primers provided the estimates of nucleated cell counts. Here immunoSEQ multiplex PCR was the method, and the copy in TCRdb shows in-frame clones only, minus some. The V and J calls and clone size were taken over from that table, and D and trimming were inferred from the DNA. The repertoire has some 320,000 clones, about nine tenths of them found once; the top ten carry 11%.

The chain is built from TRBV2 and TRBJ2-7, with TRBD1 matching 8 bases. Sequenced input: peripheral blood. The receptor comes from a woman younger than 45 with COVID-19, enrolled during active disease. CDR3 sequence reads: CASSARQGAAYEQYF. For the CDR3, the DNA is TGTGCCAGCAGTGCCAGGCAGGGGGCAGCCTACGAGCAGTACTTC.